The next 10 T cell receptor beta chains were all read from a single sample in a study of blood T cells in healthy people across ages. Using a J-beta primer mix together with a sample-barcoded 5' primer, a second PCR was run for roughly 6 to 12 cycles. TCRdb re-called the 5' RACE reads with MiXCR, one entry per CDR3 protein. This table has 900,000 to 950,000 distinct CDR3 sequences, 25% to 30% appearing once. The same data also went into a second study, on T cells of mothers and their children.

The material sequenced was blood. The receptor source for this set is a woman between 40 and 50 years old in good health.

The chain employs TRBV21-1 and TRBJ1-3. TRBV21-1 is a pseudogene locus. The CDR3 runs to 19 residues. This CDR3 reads CASSKQETGGGYSGNTIYF. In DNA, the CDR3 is TGTGCCAGCAGCAAACAGGAGACTGGCGGGGGGTACTCTGGAAACACCATATATTTT.

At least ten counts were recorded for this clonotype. The CDR3 coding sequence is TGTGCCAGCAGGGGCGGACTAGCGGGGGAACAGTACTTC. Translating it yields CASRGGLAGEQYF. The J gene is TRBJ2-7, the V gene TRBV2; 13 bases line up with TRBD2. With 6 bases clipped from V and 10 bases from J, the junction kept 6 bases outside the gene matches. The germline CDR1 and CDR2 sequences are SNHLY and FYNNEI. The CDR3 runs to 13 residues.

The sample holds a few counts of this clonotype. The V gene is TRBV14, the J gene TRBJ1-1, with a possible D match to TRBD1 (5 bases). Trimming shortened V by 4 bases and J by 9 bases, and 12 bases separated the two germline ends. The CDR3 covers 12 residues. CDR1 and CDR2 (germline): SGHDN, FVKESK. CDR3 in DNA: TGTGCCAGCAGCCTTAGGGGCCTCCAAGCTTTCTTT. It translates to CASSLRGLQAFF.

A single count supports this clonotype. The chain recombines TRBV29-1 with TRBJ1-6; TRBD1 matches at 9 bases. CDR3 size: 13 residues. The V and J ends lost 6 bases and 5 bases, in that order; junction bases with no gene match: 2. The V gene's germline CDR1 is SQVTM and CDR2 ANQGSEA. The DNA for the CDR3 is TGCAGCGTCCGGACAGGGGATAATTCACCCCTCCACTTT. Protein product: CSVRTGDNSPLHF.

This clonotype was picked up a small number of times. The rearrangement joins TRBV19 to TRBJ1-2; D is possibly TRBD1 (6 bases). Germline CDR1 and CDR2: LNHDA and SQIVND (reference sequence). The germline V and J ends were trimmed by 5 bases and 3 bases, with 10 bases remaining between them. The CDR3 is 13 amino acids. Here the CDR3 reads CASSEKGDYGYTF. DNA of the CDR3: TGTGCCAGTAGTGAGAAGGGGGACTATGGCTACACCTTC. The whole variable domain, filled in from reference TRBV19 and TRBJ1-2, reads DGGITQSPKYLFRKEGQNVTLSCEQNLNHDAMYWYRQDPGQGLRLIYYSQIVNDFQKGDIAEGYSVSREKKESFPLTVTSAQKNPTAFYLCASSEKGDYGYTFGSGTRLTVV.

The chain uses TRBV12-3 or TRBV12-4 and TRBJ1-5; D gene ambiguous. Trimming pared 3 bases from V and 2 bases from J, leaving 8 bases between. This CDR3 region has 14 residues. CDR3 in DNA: TGTGCCAGCAGTTTGGACTGGGGCAATCAGCCCCAGCATTTT. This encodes CASSLDWGNQPQHF.

CDR3 residues: CSARETGTNYGYTF. In DNA form, the CDR3 reads TGCAGTGCTAGGGAGACAGGGACTAACTATGGCTACACCTTC. The chain combines TRBV20-1 with TRBJ1-2; TRBD1 agrees at 7 bases. From germline, CDR1 is DFQATT and CDR2 SNEGSKA (reference sequence). The J segment lost 0 bases and the V segment lost 3 bases, leaving 4 bases of the junction unmatched. This CDR3 has 14 amino acids.

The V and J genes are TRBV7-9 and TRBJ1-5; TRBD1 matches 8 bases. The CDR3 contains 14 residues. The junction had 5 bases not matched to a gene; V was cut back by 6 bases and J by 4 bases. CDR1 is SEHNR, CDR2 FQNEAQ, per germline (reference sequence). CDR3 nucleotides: TGTGCCAGCAGTACAGGGGGGACTAATCAGCCCCAGCATTTT. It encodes CASSTGGTNQPQHF.

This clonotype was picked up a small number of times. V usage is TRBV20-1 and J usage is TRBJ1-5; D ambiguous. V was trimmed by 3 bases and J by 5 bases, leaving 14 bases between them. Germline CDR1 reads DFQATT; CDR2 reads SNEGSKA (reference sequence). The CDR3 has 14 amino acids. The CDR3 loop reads CSASPWDGDQPQHF. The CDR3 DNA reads TGCAGTGCTAGCCCCTGGGATGGTGATCAGCCCCAGCATTTT.

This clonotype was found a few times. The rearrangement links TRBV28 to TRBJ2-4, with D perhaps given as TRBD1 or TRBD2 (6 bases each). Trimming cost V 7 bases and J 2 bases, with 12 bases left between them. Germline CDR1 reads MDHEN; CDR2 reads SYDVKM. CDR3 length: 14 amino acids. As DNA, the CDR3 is TGTGCCAGCACCTCGGGGGACACCAAAAACATTCAGTACTTC. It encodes CASTSGDTKNIQYF.